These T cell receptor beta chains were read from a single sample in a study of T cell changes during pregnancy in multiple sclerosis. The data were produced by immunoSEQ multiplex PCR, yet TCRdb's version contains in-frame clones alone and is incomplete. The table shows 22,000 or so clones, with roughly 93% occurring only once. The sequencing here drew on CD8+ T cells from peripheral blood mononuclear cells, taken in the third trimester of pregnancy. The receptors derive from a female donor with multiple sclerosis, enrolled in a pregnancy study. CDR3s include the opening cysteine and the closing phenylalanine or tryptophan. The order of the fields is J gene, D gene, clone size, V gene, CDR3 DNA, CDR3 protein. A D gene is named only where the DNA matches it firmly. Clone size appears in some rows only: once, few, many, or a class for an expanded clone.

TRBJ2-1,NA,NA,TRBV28,TGTGCCAGCAGTTTCCGGGGGACGGGCAATGAGCAGTTCTTC,CASSFRGTGNEQFF
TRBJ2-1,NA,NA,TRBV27,TGTGCCAGCAGTACATCGAGGACAACTCGCTACAATGAGCAGTTCTTC,CASSTSRTTRYNEQFF
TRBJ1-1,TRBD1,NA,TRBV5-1,TGCGCCAGCAGCTTCGGACAGGGTGGATTATCTTTCTTT,CASSFGQGGLSFF
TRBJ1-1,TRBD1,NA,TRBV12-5,TGTGCTAGTGGTACGGGACAGCCGAACACTGAAGCTTTCTTT,CASGTGQPNTEAFF
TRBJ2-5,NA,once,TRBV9,TGTGCCAGCAGCCTTCCCGGCGGAAGCCAAGAGACCCAGTACTTC,CASSLPGGSQETQYF
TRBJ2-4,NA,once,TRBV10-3,TGTGCCATCAGTGAGTCCGGCAGGGAAAACATTCAGTACTTC,CAISESGRENIQYF
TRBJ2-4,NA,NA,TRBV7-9,TGTGCCAGCAGCGGAGATCTAGCCAAAAACATTCAGTACTTC,CASSGDLAKNIQYF
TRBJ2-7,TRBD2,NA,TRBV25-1,TGTGCCAGCAGTGAATATCTAGCGGGATACGAGCAGTACTTC,CASSEYLAGYEQYF
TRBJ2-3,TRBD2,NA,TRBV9,TGTGCCAGCAGCGTAGCTGAGCGGGGTGGCACAGATACGCAGTATTTT,CASSVAERGGTDTQYF
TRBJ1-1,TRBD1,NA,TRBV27,TGTGCCAGCAGTATCTCGACAGGGAGTACTGAAGCTTTCTTT,CASSISTGSTEAFF
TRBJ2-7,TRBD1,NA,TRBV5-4,TGTGCCAGCAGCGCGGGACAGGGTAAAGGCTACGAGCAGTACTTC,CASSAGQGKGYEQYF
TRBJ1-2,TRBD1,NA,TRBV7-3,TGTGCCAGCAGCTTGGGACAGGGGGAATATGGCTACACCTTC,CASSLGQGEYGYTF
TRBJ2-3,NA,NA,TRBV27,TGTGCCAGCAGCCCCCTTGTAACCAGTAGCACAGATACGCAGTATTTT,CASSPLVTSSTDTQYF
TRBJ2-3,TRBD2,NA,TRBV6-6,TGTGCCAGCAGTCAGACTAGCGGGTACACAGATACGCAGTATTTT,CASSQTSGYTDTQYF
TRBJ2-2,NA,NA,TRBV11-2,TGTGCCAGCAGCTCTCACCCGAGGACAGTTAACACCGGGGAGCTGTTTTTT,CASSSHPRTVNTGELFF
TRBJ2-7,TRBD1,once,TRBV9,TGTGCCAGCAGCGTCACCGGGACAGCAACCTACGAGCAGTACTTC,CASSVTGTATYEQYF